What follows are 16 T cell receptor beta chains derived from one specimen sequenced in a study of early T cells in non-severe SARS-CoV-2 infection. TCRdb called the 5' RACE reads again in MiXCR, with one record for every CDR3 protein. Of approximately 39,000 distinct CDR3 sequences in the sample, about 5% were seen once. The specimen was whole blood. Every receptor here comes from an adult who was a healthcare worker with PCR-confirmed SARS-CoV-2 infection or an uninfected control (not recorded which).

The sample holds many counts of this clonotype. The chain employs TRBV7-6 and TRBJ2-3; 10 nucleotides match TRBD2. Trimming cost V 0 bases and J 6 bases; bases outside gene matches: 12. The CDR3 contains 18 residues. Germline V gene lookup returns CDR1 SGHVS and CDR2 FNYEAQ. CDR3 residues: CASSLAPRGAGGDDTQYF. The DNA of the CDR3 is TGTGCCAGCAGCTTAGCCCCTCGGGGAGCGGGGGGGGACGATACGCAGTATTTT.

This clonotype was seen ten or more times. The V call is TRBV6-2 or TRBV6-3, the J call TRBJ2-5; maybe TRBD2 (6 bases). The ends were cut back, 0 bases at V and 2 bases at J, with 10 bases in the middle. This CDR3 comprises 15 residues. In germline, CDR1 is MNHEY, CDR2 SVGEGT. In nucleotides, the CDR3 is TGTGCCAGCAGTTACTCCGGCGGGGATCAAGAGACCCAGTACTTC. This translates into CASSYSGGDQETQYF.

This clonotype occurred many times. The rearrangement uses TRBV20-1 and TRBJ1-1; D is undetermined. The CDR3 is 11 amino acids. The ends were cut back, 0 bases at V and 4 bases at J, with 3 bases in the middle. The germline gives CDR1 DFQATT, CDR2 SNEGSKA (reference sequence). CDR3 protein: CSARDRTEAFF. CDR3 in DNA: TGCAGTGCTAGAGATCGCACTGAAGCTTTCTTT.

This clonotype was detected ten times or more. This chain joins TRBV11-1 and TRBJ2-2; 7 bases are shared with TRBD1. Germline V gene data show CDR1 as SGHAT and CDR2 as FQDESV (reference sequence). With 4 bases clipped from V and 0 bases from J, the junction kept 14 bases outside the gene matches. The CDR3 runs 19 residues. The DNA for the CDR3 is TGTGCCAGCAGCTACGAACCGGGACAGACTACTACGAACACCGGGGAGCTGTTTTTT. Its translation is CASSYEPGQTTTNTGELFF.

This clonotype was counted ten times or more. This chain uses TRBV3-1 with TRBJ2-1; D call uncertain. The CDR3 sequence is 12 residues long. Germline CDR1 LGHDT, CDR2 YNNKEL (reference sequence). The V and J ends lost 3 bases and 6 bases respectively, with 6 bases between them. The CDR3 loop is CASSQIRNEQFF. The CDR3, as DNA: TGTGCCAGCAGCCAGATCCGCAATGAGCAGTTCTTC.

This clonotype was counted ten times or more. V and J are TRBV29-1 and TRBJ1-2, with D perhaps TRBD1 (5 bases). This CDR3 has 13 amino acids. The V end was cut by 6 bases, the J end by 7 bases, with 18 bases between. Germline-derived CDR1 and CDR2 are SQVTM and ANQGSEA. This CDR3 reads CSVAPQGLSGYTF. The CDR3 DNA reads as TGCAGCGTCGCGCCCCAGGGACTGAGTGGCTACACCTTC.

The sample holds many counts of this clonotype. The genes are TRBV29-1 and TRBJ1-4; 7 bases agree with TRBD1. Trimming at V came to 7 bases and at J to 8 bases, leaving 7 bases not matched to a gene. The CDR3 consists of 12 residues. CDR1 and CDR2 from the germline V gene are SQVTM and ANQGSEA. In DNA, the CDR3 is TGCAGCGCAAGACAGGGAAGGGAAAAACTGTTTTTT. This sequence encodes CSARQGREKLFF. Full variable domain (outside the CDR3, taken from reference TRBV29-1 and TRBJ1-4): SAVISQKPSRDICQRGTSLTIQCQVDSQVTMMFWYRQQPGQSLTLIATANQGSEATYESGFVIDKFPISRPNLTFSTLTVSNMSPEDSSIYLCSARQGREKLFFGSGTQLSVL.

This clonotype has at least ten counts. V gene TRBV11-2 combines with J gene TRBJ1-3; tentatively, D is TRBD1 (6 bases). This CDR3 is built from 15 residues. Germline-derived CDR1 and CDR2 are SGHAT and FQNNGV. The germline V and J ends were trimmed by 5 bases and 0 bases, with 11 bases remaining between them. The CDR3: CASSPGQTSGNTIYF. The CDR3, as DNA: TGTGCCAGCAGCCCCGGACAGACCTCTGGAAACACCATATATTTT.

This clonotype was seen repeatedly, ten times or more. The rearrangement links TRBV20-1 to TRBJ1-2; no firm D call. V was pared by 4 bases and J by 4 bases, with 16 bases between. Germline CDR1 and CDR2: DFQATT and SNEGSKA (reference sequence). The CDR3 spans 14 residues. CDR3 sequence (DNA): TGCAGTGCTAAACGACAAGGAAGACGCTATGGCTACACCTTC. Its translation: CSAKRQGRRYGYTF.

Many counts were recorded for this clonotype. CDR3: CASSLVSRQQFF. CDR3 sequence (DNA): TGTGCCAGCAGCTTAGTGAGCAGACAGCAGTTCTTC. V and J are TRBV7-6 and TRBJ2-1; D is unclear. V was trimmed by 1 base and J by 11 bases, leaving 9 bases between them. This CDR3 comprises 12 residues. Germline loops: CDR1 SGHVS, CDR2 FNYEAQ.

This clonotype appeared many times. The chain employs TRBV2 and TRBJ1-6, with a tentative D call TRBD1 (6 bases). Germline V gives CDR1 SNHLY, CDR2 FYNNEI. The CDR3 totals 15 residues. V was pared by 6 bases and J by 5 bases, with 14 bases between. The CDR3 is CASSPTDSHNSPLHF. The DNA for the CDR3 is TGTGCCAGCAGCCCGACGGACAGCCATAATTCACCCCTCCACTTT. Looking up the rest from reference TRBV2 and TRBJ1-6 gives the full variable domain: EPEVTQTPSHQVTQMGQEVILRCVPISNHLYFYWYRQILGQKVEFLVSFYNNEISEKSEIFDDQFSVERPDGSNFTLKIRSTKLEDSAMYFCASSPTDSHNSPLHFGNGTRLTVT.

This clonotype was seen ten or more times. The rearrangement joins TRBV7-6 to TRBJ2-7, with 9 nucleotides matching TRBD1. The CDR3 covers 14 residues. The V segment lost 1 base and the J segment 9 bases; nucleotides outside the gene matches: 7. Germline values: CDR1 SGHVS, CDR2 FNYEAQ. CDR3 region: CASSLEDRGFRQYF. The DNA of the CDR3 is TGTGCCAGCAGCTTAGAGGACAGGGGTTTCCGGCAGTACTTC.

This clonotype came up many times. The CDR3 here is CSALRPRAFF. CDR3 in DNA: TGCAGTGCCCTAAGGCCTAGAGCTTTCTTT. The genes are TRBV20-1 and TRBJ1-1; unclear D gene. Trimming took off 6 bases at V and 10 bases at J, with 12 bases between the two ends. There are 10 residues in the CDR3. Per the germline V gene, CDR1 is DFQATT and CDR2 is SNEGSKA (reference sequence).

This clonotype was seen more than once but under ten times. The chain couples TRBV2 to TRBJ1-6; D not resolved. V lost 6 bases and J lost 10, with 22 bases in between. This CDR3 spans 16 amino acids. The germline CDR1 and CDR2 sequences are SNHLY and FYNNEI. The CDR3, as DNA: TGTGCCAGCAGATCCCAATCGACCGGGTTGGGGTCACCCCTCCACTTT. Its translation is CASRSQSTGLGSPLHF.

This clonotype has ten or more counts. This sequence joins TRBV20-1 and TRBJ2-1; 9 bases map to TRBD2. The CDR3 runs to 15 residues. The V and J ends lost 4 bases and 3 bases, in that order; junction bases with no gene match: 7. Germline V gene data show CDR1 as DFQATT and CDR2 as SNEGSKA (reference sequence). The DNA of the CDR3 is TGCAGTGCTAAAAATAGCGGGGGTCTCTACAATGAGCAGTTCTTC. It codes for CSAKNSGGLYNEQFF.

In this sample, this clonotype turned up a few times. The DNA of the CDR3 is TGCAGTGCTAGGGCGCCGGGACGCAGGATCTACGAGCAGTACTTC. Its translation: CSARAPGRRIYEQYF. The chain employs TRBV20-1 and TRBJ2-7; the D gene could be TRBD1 or TRBD2 (5 bases each). V was trimmed by 3 bases and J by 3 bases, leaving 18 bases between them. The germline V gene has CDR1 DFQATT and CDR2 SNEGSKA (reference sequence). This CDR3 contains 15 residues.